This T cell receptor beta chain was documented in a study of T-cell memory formation after mild COVID-19. Study outcomes and limitations: Pre-infection memory held some responding clones, suggesting pre-existing cross-reactive T cells responded. Most CD4+ clones that shrank were in CM and EM, while CD8+ ones turned up in EMRA.

The ends lost 4 bases at V and 4 bases at J; junction bases unmatched: 10. Germline V CDR1 and CDR2: SGHDT, YYEEEE. This CDR3 spans 15 amino acids. One entry per CDR3 protein, called by TCRdb with MiXCR from the 5' RACE reads. The data contain roughly 190,000 distinct CDR3 sequences, around 25% of them singletons. Worth noting for this clonotype: Antigen: not known.

The genes are TRBV5-6 and TRBJ2-7; 8 nucleotides align to TRBD1. The sequencing input was PBMCs or a T cell subset sorted from them (not recorded which). The sequence came from an adult woman who had mild COVID-19 (a few samples of this study predate the infection). Cell type and time point are not known. CDR3 protein: CASSTVDRVRYEQYF. The CDR3 bases are TGTGCCAGCAGCACCGTGGACAGGGTAAGATACGAGCAGTACTTC.